Given below is one T cell receptor beta chain in context. Antigen: not known. This entry comes from a study of T cell responses to AZD1222 COVID-19 vaccine. About the research overall: Analyses pooled second doses at about 4 or about 12 weeks.

The study's findings and limits: When two AZD1222 doses had been given, Spike-specific TCR breadth and depth rose. Donors were mostly white British, more females; clonal diversity possibly underestimated.

Sequencing used immunoSEQ multiplex PCR; TCRdb keeps in-frame clones, though not all of them. The sample has over 100,000 clones; 88% are singletons. This CDR3 comprises 13 residues. Trimming took off 2 bases at V and 3 bases at J, with 9 bases between the two ends. Germline CDR1 is SGHRS and CDR2 is YFSETQ. The chain links TRBV5-1 to TRBJ2-7; D unclear. The TCR sequence derives from an adult in good health. The source material was peripheral blood, sampled on day 0 of AZD1222 vaccination. CDR3 region: CASSLGRNYEQYF. The CDR3 coding sequence is TGCGCCAGCAGCTTAGGACGGAACTACGAGCAGTACTTC.